These 5 T cell receptor beta chains were sequenced from one sample in a study of blood T cell repertoires in COVID-19. Measured with immunoSEQ multiplex PCR; TCRdb has only the in-frame clones, and not every one. The data show about 80,000 clones, around 78% seen once. Sequencing was performed on peripheral blood. The receptors were gathered from a human donor in a cohort sampled during active COVID-19.

This clone occurred once. V is TRBV5-4 and J is TRBJ2-3; D is perhaps TRBD1 (6 bases). Trimming left V 4 bases short and J 1 base short, with 10 bases between. CDR1 and CDR2 from the germline V gene are SGHNT and YYREEE (reference sequence). The CDR3 extends over 14 amino acids. CDR3 region: CASSQGQRTDTQYF. DNA of the CDR3: TGTGCCAGCAGCCAAGGACAGCGCACAGATACGCAGTATTTT.

In regard to this clone: One end of the junction does not line up with germline, which may come from a read error. V and J are TRBV5-4 and TRBJ1-1; 7 bases are shared with TRBD1. This CDR3 comprises 13 residues. CDR1 is SGHNT, CDR2 YYREEE, per germline (reference sequence). The CDR3 sequence: CASSETGNIEAFF. CDR3 nucleotides: TGTGCCAGCAGCGAGACAGGGAACATTGAAGCTTTCTTT.

A remark on this clone: The germline gene is not matched at one end of the junction; a read error may be the cause. The chain employs TRBV9 and TRBJ2-1; D is perhaps TRBD1 (6 bases). Per the germline V gene, CDR1 is SGDLS and CDR2 is YYNGEE. CDR3 length: 15 residues. The CDR3 nucleotides are TGTGCCAGCAGCGTTCAGGGGACCCCCTACGATGAGCAGTTCTTC. Amino acids: CASSVQGTPYDEQFF.

The chain couples TRBV7-8 to TRBJ1-1, with 9 nucleotides matching TRBD1. Per germline, CDR1 SGHVS and CDR2 FQNEAQ. CDR3 length: 15 amino acids. V dropped 5 bases and J dropped 3; count of bases not matched to a gene: 7. The CDR3 sequence: CASSPDRGRYTEAFF. The CDR3 DNA reads as TGTGCCAGCAGCCCCGACAGGGGGAGATACACTGAAGCTTTCTTT.

The chain uses TRBV5-5 and TRBJ2-3; D remains ambiguous. CDR1 is SGHKS, CDR2 YYEKEE, per germline (reference sequence). The CDR3 loop spans 18 amino acids. V gave up 3 bases and J gave up 4 bases, with 24 bases separating them. The CDR3 loop reads CASSSPIEAPFPPDTQYF. In nucleotides, the CDR3 is TGTGCCAGCAGCTCACCCATCGAAGCGCCTTTCCCCCCAGATACGCAGTATTTT.